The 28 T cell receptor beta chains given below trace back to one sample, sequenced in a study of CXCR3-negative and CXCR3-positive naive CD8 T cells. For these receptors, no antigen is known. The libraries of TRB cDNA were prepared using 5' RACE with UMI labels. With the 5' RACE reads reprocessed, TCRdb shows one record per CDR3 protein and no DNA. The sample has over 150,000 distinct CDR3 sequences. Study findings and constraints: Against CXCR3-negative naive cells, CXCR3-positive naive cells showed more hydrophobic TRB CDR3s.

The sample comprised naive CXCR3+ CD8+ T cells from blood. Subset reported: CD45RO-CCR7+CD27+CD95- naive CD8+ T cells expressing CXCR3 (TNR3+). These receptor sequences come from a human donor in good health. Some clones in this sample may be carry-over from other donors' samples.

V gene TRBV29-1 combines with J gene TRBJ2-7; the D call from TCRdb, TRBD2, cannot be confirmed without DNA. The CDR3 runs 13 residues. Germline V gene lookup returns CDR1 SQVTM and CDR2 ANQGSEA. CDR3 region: CSAEGLAEGEQYF.

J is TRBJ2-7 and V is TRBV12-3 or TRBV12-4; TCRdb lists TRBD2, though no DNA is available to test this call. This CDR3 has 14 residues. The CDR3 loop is CASSFGGGADEQYF.

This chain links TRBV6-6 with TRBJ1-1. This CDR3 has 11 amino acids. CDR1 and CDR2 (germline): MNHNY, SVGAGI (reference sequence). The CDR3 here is CASRGGTEAFF.

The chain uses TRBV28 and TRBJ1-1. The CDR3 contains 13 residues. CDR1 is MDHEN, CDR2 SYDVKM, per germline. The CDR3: CASNLGYSTEAFF.

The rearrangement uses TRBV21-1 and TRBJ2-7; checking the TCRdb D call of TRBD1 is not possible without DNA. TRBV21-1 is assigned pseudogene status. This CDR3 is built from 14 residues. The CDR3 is CASSGRRPPYEQYF.

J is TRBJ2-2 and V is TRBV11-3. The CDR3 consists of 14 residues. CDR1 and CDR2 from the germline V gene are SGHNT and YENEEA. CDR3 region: CASSLAWGTGELFF.

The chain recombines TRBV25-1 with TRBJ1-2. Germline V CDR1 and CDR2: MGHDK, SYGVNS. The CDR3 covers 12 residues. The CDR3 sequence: CASRADYYGYTF.

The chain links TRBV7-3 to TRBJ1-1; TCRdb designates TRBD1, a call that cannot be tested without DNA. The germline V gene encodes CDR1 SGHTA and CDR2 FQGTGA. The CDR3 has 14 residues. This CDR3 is CASSLTGDVTEAFF.

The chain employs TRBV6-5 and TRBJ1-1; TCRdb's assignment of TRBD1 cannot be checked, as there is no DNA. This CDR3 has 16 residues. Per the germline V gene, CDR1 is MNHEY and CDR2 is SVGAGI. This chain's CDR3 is CATSSDLSGTGTEAFF.

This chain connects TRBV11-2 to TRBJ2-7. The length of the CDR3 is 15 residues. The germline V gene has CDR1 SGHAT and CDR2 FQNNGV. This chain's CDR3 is CASSLNEGLPYEQYF.

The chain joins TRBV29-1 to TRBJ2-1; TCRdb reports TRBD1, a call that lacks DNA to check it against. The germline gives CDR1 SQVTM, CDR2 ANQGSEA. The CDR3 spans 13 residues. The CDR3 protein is CSAQGAPEYEQFF.

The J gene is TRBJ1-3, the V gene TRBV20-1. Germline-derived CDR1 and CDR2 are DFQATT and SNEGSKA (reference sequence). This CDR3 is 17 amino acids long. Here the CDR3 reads CSAREIVDPALGNTIYF.

The CDR3 here is CASSLVGASTEAFF. This chain links TRBV7-9 with TRBJ1-1; without DNA, the TCRdb call of TRBD1 cannot be checked. This CDR3 has 14 residues. Germline-derived CDR1 and CDR2 are SEHNR and FQNEAQ (reference sequence).

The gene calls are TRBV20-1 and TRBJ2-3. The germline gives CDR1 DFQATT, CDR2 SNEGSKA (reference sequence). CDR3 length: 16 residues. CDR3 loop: CSARDRRTTSTDTQYF.

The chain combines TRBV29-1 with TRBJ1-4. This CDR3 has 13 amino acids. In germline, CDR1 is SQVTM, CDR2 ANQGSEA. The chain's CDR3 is CSAADQGGEKLFF.

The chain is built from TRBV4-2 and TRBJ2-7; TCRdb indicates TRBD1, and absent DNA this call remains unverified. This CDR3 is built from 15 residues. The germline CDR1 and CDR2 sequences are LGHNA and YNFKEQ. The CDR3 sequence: CASSVETGGSYEQYF.

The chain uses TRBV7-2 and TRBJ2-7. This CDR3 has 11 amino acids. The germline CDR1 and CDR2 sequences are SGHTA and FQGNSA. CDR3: CASRSGYEQYF.

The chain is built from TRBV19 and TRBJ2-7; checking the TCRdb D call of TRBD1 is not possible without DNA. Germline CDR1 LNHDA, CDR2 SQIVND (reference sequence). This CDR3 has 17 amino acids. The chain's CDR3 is CASSMGPRWTGAYEQYF.

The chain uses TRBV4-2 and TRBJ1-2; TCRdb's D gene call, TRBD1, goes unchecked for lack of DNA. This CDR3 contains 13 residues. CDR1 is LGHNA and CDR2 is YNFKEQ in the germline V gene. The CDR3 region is CASTTGGADGYTF.

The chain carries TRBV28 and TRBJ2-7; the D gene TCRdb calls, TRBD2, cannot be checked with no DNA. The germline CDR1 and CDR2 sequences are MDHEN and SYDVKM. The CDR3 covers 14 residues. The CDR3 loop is CASSPEGRPYEQYF.

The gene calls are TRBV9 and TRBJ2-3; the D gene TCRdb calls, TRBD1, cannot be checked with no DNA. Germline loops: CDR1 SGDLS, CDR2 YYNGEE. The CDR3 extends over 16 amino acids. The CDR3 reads CASSRNRDRVTDTQYF. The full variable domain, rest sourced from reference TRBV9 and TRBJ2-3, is DSGVTQTPKHLITATGQRVTLRCSPRSGDLSVYWYQQSLDQGLQFLIQYYNGEERAKGNILERFSAQQFPDLHSELNLSSLELGDSALYFCASSRNRDRVTDTQYFGPGTRLTVL.

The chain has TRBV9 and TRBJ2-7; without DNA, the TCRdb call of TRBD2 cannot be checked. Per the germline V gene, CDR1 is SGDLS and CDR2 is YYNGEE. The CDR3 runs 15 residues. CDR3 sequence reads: CASSVDGSGVYEQYF.

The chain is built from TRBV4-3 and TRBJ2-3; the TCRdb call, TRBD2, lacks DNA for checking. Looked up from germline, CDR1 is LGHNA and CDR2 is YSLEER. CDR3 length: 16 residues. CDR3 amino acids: CASSQLAGGGADTQYF.

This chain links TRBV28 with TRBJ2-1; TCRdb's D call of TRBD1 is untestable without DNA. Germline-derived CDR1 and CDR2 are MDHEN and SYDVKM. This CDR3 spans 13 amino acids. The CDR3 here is CASSIYRGREQFF.

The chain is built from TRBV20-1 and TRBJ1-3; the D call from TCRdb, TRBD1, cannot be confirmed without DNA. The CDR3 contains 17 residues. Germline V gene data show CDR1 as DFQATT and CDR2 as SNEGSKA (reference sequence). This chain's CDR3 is CSAPAPGQGAYGNTIYF.

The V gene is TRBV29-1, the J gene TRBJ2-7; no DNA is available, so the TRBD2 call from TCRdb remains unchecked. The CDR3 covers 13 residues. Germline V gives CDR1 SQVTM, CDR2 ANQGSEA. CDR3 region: CSVSGVAAGEQYF.

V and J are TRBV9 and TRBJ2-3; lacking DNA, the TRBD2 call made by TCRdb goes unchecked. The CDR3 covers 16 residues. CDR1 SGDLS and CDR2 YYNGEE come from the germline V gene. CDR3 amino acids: CASSVEGSGSTDTQYF.

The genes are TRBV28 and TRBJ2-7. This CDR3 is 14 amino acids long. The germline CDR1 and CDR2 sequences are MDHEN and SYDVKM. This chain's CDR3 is CASSLFGESYEQYF.